This T cell receptor beta chain originates from a study of shared clonotypes between healthy human individuals. Per the authors' pipeline: ImmunoSEQ yielded junction-only sequences lacking quality scores, so filtering differed. Libraries were prepared by immunoSEQ multiplex PCR; TCRdb keeps only in-frame clonotypes and omits some of them. That table supplies the V and J calls and clone size; D and trimming were determined from the DNA. Here the sample spans some 2.1 million clones, 80% to 95% being singletons. This CDR3 spans 11 amino acids. Trimming removed 7 bases at V and 6 bases at J, with 10 bases between. Looked up from germline, CDR1 is ENHRY and CDR2 is SYGVKD. Naive CD8 cells comprised CD45RO-negative, CCR7-positively selected cells, excluding terminally differentiated effector memory CD45RA+ cells. Adult Caucasians living in Nashville, Tennessee made up all of the donors.

Specimen: naive CD8+ T cells from PBMCs. This chain joins TRBV10-3 and TRBJ2-7; D tentatively reads TRBD1 or TRBD2 (5 bases each). This clonotype was obtained from a man younger than 35 in good health. Some clones in this sample may be carry-over from other donors' samples. The DNA of the CDR3 is TGTGCCATCATGGTCGGGGCCGAGCAGTACTTC. Translated, it gives CAIMVGAEQYF.